These T cell receptor beta chains were read from a single sample in a study of regulatory T cells in long-lasting Graves disease. TCRdb ran MiXCR on the multiplex PCR reads and lists one entry per CDR3 protein. The sample lists more than 300,000 distinct CDR3 sequences; roughly 25% were seen once. Sequenced here: peripheral blood mononuclear cells (PBMCs), sampled when the disease was refractory, from a patient treated with antithyroid drugs. The receptors originated from a woman aged 40 to 49 with Graves disease. Both conserved end residues are part of each CDR3. The D gene is left open where the match is weak. Clone sizes are given selectively: once, few, many, or a class where the clone is expanded.

v_call: TRBV20-1
j_call: TRBJ2-7
clone_size: NA
d_call: NA
cdr3_aa: CSASDSSYEQYF
cdr3_nt: TGCAGTGCTAGCGATAGCTCCTACGAGCAGTACTTC

v_call: TRBV6-1
j_call: TRBJ2-7
clone_size: many
d_call: NA
cdr3_aa: CASSTRSVPSYEQYF
cdr3_nt: TGTGCCAGCAGTACACGTAGCGTACCCTCCTACGAGCAGTACTTC

v_call: TRBV6-1
j_call: TRBJ2-2
clone_size: few
d_call: NA
cdr3_aa: CASTRPQRFTGFAGELFF
cdr3_nt: TGTGCCTCCACAAGGCCCCAAAGATTTACAGGGTTCGCCGGGGAGCTGTTTTTT

v_call: TRBV5-6
j_call: TRBJ1-2
clone_size: NA
d_call: NA
cdr3_aa: CASSLGPPGGDYGYTF
cdr3_nt: TGTGCCAGCAGCTTGGGACCACCCGGGGGTGACTATGGCTACACCTTC

v_call: TRBV9
j_call: TRBJ2-1
clone_size: NA
d_call: NA
cdr3_aa: CASGGVRNNEQFF
cdr3_nt: TGTGCCAGCGGGGGAGTACGTAACAATGAGCAGTTCTTC

v_call: TRBV2
j_call: TRBJ1-6
clone_size: many
d_call: TRBD1
cdr3_aa: CASRRQGTHSPLHF
cdr3_nt: TGTGCCAGCAGGAGACAGGGGACTCATTCACCCCTCCACTTT

v_call: TRBV12-3/TRBV12-4
j_call: TRBJ2-6
clone_size: few
d_call: NA
cdr3_aa: CASSQFRNPGANVLTF
cdr3_nt: TGTGCCAGCAGCCAGTTTAGAAACCCTGGGGCCAACGTCCTGACTTTC

v_call: TRBV20-1
j_call: TRBJ2-1
clone_size: NA
d_call: TRBD2
cdr3_aa: CSAELRTSGIYNEQFF
cdr3_nt: TGCAGTGCCGAATTAAGGACTAGCGGGATTTACAATGAGCAGTTCTTC

v_call: TRBV29-1
j_call: TRBJ1-1
clone_size: many
d_call: NA
cdr3_aa: CSVDNFLGTEAFF
cdr3_nt: TGCAGCGTTGATAATTTTTTGGGCACTGAAGCTTTCTTT

v_call: TRBV3-1
j_call: TRBJ2-5
clone_size: many
d_call: TRBD1
cdr3_aa: CASSRDAGGKTQYF
cdr3_nt: TGTGCCAGCAGTCGCGACGCAGGGGGCAAGACCCAGTACTTC

v_call: TRBV20-1
j_call: TRBJ2-3
clone_size: NA
d_call: NA
cdr3_aa: CSASRTGSTDTQYF
cdr3_nt: TGCAGTGCTAGTCGGACGGGTAGCACAGATACGCAGTATTTT

v_call: TRBV28
j_call: TRBJ1-2
clone_size: few
d_call: NA
cdr3_aa: CASSADSYGYTF
cdr3_nt: TGTGCCAGCAGTGCCGACAGCTATGGCTACACCTTC

v_call: TRBV18
j_call: TRBJ2-5
clone_size: NA
d_call: NA
cdr3_aa: CASSPMARTQETQYF
cdr3_nt: TGTGCCAGCTCACCTATGGCGCGTACTCAAGAGACCCAGTACTTC

v_call: TRBV20-1
j_call: TRBJ2-1
clone_size: NA
d_call: NA
cdr3_aa: CSARAGSSYNEQFF
cdr3_nt: TGCAGTGCTAGAGCGGGTAGCTCCTACAATGAGCAGTTCTTC

v_call: TRBV15
j_call: TRBJ2-7
clone_size: many
d_call: TRBD2
cdr3_aa: CATSRGGTPGTRTVYEQYF
cdr3_nt: TGTGCCACCAGCAGAGGGGGGACCCCCGGGACTAGGACTGTCTACGAGCAGTACTTC

v_call: TRBV7-8
j_call: TRBJ2-7
clone_size: NA
d_call: NA
cdr3_aa: CASTPWGRSYEQYF
cdr3_nt: TGTGCCAGCACCCCCTGGGGCAGGTCCTACGAGCAGTACTTC

v_call: TRBV6-1
j_call: TRBJ2-7
clone_size: NA
d_call: TRBD1
cdr3_aa: CASRDVGDRALYEQYF
cdr3_nt: TGTGCCAGCAGAGACGTTGGGGACAGGGCCCTCTACGAGCAGTACTTC

v_call: TRBV20-1
j_call: TRBJ1-2
clone_size: few
d_call: NA
cdr3_aa: CSANKLGSNYGYTF
cdr3_nt: TGCAGTGCTAACAAGTTGGGTTCCAACTATGGCTACACCTTC

v_call: TRBV27
j_call: TRBJ2-2
clone_size: few
d_call: TRBD1
cdr3_aa: CASSLDRGQINTGELFF
cdr3_nt: TGTGCCAGCAGTCTCGACAGGGGCCAGATTAACACCGGGGAGCTGTTTTTT

v_call: TRBV28
j_call: TRBJ2-2
clone_size: many
d_call: NA
cdr3_aa: CASRPYTGELFF
cdr3_nt: TGTGCCAGCAGACCGTATACCGGGGAGCTGTTTTTT

v_call: TRBV28
j_call: TRBJ2-7
clone_size: many
d_call: TRBD2
cdr3_aa: CASTRASGGWGYEQYF
cdr3_nt: TGTGCCAGCACTAGGGCTAGCGGGGGTTGGGGCTACGAGCAGTACTTC

v_call: TRBV5-1
j_call: TRBJ2-7
clone_size: NA
d_call: NA
cdr3_aa: CASSSYSPLYEQYF
cdr3_nt: TGCGCCAGCAGCTCCTACTCACCGCTCTACGAGCAGTACTTC

v_call: TRBV12-3/TRBV12-4
j_call: TRBJ2-7
clone_size: many
d_call: NA
cdr3_aa: CASSLKGYEQYF
cdr3_nt: TGTGCCAGCAGTTTAAAGGGCTACGAGCAGTACTTC

v_call: TRBV2
j_call: TRBJ2-5
clone_size: NA
d_call: NA
cdr3_aa: CASRTWETQYF
cdr3_nt: TGTGCCAGCCGTACATGGGAGACCCAGTACTTC

v_call: TRBV4-1
j_call: TRBJ2-5
clone_size: NA
d_call: NA
cdr3_aa: CASSQAPAGLQETQYF
cdr3_nt: TGCGCCAGCAGCCAAGCTCCGGCAGGTCTACAAGAGACCCAGTACTTC

v_call: TRBV28
j_call: TRBJ2-5
clone_size: many
d_call: NA
cdr3_aa: CASVGQETQYF
cdr3_nt: TGTGCCAGCGTGGGGCAAGAGACCCAGTACTTC

v_call: TRBV28
j_call: TRBJ2-7
clone_size: many
d_call: TRBD1
cdr3_aa: CASSSPGTGSYEQYF
cdr3_nt: TGTGCCAGCAGTTCCCCCGGGACAGGGTCCTACGAGCAGTACTTC

v_call: TRBV2
j_call: TRBJ1-4
clone_size: many
d_call: TRBD1
cdr3_aa: CASSGGTGIEKLFF
cdr3_nt: TGTGCCAGCAGTGGTGGGACAGGGATTGAAAAACTGTTTTTT

v_call: TRBV12-3/TRBV12-4
j_call: TRBJ1-1
clone_size: many
d_call: TRBD1
cdr3_aa: CASTGTGGWAEAFF
cdr3_nt: TGTGCCAGCACCGGAACAGGGGGTTGGGCTGAAGCTTTCTTT

v_call: TRBV2
j_call: TRBJ1-1
clone_size: many
d_call: NA
cdr3_aa: CASSAGRMNTEAFF
cdr3_nt: TGTGCCAGCAGTGCTGGCCGGATGAACACTGAAGCTTTCTTT

v_call: TRBV25-1
j_call: TRBJ2-4
clone_size: few
d_call: TRBD1
cdr3_aa: CASRLTGENIQYF
cdr3_nt: TGTGCCAGCAGACTAACAGGGGAAAACATTCAGTACTTC

v_call: TRBV6-2/TRBV6-3
j_call: TRBJ2-5
clone_size: NA
d_call: NA
cdr3_aa: CASVGHPGETQYF
cdr3_nt: TGTGCCAGCGTGGGACACCCGGGGGAGACCCAGTACTTC

v_call: TRBV29-1
j_call: TRBJ1-1
clone_size: NA
d_call: TRBD1
cdr3_aa: CSVSLTGGTEAFF
cdr3_nt: TGCAGCGTGTCCCTGACAGGGGGGACTGAAGCTTTCTTT

v_call: TRBV9
j_call: TRBJ2-7
clone_size: few
d_call: NA
cdr3_aa: CASSVDLSEREQYF
cdr3_nt: TGTGCCAGCAGCGTAGATCTCTCTGAGAGGGAGCAGTACTTC

v_call: TRBV11-2
j_call: TRBJ1-4
clone_size: many
d_call: TRBD1
cdr3_aa: CASSFRTGGEKLFF
cdr3_nt: TGTGCCAGCAGCTTCCGGACAGGGGGCGAAAAACTGTTTTTT

v_call: TRBV12-3/TRBV12-4
j_call: TRBJ2-2
clone_size: many
d_call: NA
cdr3_aa: CASTSLYTNTGELFF
cdr3_nt: TGTGCCAGCACCAGCCTCTATACGAACACCGGGGAGCTGTTTTTT

v_call: TRBV3-1
j_call: TRBJ1-4
clone_size: many
d_call: NA
cdr3_aa: CASSHPTATNEKLFF
cdr3_nt: TGTGCCAGCAGCCACCCGACAGCAACTAATGAAAAACTGTTTTTT

v_call: TRBV27
j_call: TRBJ2-2
clone_size: NA
d_call: NA
cdr3_aa: CASSYQGNTGELFF
cdr3_nt: TGTGCCAGCAGTTATCAGGGGAACACCGGGGAGCTGTTTTTT

v_call: TRBV29-1
j_call: TRBJ2-5
clone_size: many
d_call: NA
cdr3_aa: CSARTPGTETQYF
cdr3_nt: TGCAGCGCTCGAACCCCGGGTACGGAGACCCAGTACTTC

v_call: TRBV27
j_call: TRBJ2-2
clone_size: many
d_call: NA
cdr3_aa: CASSFGQGKAGELFF
cdr3_nt: TGTGCCAGCAGTTTCGGGCAGGGGAAGGCCGGGGAGCTGTTTTTT

v_call: TRBV14
j_call: TRBJ2-7
clone_size: many
d_call: TRBD1
cdr3_aa: CASSLPGQGTYEQYF
cdr3_nt: TGTGCCAGCAGCCTTCCCGGACAGGGAACCTACGAGCAGTACTTC

v_call: TRBV7-9
j_call: TRBJ2-6
clone_size: few
d_call: NA
cdr3_aa: CASSLGAVLSGANVLTF
cdr3_nt: TGTGCCAGCAGCTTAGGGGCGGTTCTCTCTGGGGCCAACGTCCTGACTTTC

v_call: TRBV6-2/TRBV6-3
j_call: TRBJ2-1
clone_size: NA
d_call: NA
cdr3_aa: CASTPGKGGYRDEQFF
cdr3_nt: TGTGCCAGCACCCCGGGGAAGGGGGGATATCGCGATGAGCAGTTCTTC